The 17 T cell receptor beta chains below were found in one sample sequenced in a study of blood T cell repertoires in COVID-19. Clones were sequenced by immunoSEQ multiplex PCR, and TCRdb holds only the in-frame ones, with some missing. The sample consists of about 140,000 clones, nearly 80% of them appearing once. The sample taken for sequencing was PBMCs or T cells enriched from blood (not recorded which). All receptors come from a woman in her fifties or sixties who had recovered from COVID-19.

CDR3: CSVARQEDTYEQYF. The CDR3, as DNA: TGCAGCGTCGCTAGACAGGAGGATACCTACGAGCAGTACTTC. V gene TRBV29-1 combines with J gene TRBJ2-7; maybe TRBD1 (6 bases). The CDR3 contains 14 residues. V was trimmed by 6 bases and J by 2 bases, leaving 17 bases between them. Germline CDR1 SQVTM, CDR2 ANQGSEA.

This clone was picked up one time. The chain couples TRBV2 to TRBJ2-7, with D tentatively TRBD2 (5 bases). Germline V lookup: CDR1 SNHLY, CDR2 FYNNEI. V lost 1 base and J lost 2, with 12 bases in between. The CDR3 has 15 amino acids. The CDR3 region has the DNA TGTGCCAGCAGTGAAGGCCTAGCCGCAGCCTACGAGCAGTACTTC. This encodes CASSEGLAAAYEQYF.

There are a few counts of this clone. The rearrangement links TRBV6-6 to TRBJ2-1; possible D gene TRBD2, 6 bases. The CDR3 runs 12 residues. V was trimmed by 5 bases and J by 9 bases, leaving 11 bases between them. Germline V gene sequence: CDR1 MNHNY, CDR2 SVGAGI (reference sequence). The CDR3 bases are TGTGCCAGCAGTGTACTGGGGGGTGAGCAGTTCTTC. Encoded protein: CASSVLGGEQFF.

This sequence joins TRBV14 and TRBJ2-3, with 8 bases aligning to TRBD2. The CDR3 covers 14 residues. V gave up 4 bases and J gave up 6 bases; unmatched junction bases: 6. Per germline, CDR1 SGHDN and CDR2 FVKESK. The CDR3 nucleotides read TGTGCCAGCAGCCCACTAGCGGCCCTTGATACGCAGTATTTT. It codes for CASSPLAALDTQYF.

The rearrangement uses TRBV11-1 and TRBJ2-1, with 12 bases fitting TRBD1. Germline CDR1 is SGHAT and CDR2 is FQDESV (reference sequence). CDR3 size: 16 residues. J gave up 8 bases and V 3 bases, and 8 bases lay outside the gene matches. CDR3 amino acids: CASSFLPGQGADEQFF. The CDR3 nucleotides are TGTGCCAGCAGCTTCCTCCCGGGACAGGGGGCCGATGAGCAGTTCTTC. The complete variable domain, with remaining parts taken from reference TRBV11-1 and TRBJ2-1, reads EAEVAQSPRYKITEKSQAVAFWCDPISGHATLYWYRQILGQGPELLVQFQDESVVDDSQLPKDRFSAERLKGVDSTLKIQPAELGDSAMYLCASSFLPGQGADEQFFGPGTRLTVL.

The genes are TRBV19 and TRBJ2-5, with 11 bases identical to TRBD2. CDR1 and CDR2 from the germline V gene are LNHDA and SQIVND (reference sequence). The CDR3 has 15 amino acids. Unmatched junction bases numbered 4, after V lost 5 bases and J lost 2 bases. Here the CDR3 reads CASSPRTSGQETQYF. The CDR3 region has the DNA TGTGCCAGTAGTCCCCGGACTAGCGGGCAAGAGACCCAGTACTTC.

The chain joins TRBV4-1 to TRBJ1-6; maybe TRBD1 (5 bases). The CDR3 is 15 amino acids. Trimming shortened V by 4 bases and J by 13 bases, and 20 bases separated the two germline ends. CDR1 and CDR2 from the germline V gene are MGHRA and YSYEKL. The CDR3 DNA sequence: TGCGCCAGCAGCCCCGTCGGACATGGTTTAGGGCCCCTCCACTTT. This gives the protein CASSPVGHGLGPLHF.

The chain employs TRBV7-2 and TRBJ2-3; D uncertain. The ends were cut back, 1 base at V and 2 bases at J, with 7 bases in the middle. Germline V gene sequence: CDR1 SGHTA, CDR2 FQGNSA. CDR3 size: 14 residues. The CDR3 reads CASSLGVVTDTQYF. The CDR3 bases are TGTGCCAGCAGCTTAGGAGTGGTCACAGATACGCAGTATTTT. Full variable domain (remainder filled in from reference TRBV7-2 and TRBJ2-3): GAGVSQSPSNKVTEKGKDVELRCDPISGHTALYWYRQSLGQGLEFLIYFQGNSAPDKSGLPSDRFSAERTGGSVSTLTIQRTQQEDSAVYLCASSLGVVTDTQYFGPGTRLTVL.

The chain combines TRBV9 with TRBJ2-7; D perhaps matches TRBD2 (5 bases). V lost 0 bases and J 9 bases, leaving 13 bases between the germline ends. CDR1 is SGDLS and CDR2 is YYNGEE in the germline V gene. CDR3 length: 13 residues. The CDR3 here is CASSVEARGGQYF. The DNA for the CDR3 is TGTGCCAGCAGCGTAGAGGCCCGAGGAGGGCAGTACTTC.

CDR3 sequence: CASSWDSKETQYF. In nucleotides, the CDR3 is TGTGCCAGCAGCTGGGACTCGAAAGAGACCCAGTACTTC. The V and J genes are TRBV11-3 and TRBJ2-5, with a possible D match to TRBD2 (6 bases). Looked up from germline, CDR1 is SGHNT and CDR2 is YENEEA. CDR3 length equals 13 residues. Trimming took off 4 bases at V and 3 bases at J, with 9 bases between the two ends. Full variable domain (missing parts from reference TRBV11-3 and TRBJ2-5): EAGVVQSPRYKIIEKKQPVAFWCNPISGHNTLYWYLQNLGQGPELLIRYENEEAVDDSQLPKDRFSAERLKGVDSTLKIQPAELGDSAVYLCASSWDSKETQYFGPGTRLLVL.

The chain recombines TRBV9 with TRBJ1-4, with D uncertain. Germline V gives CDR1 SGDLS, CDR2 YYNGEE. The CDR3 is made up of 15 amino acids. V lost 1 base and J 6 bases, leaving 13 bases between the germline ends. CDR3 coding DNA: TGTGCCAGCAGCGTAACCGAGGAGAGGGATGAAAAACTGTTTTTT. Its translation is CASSVTEERDEKLFF.

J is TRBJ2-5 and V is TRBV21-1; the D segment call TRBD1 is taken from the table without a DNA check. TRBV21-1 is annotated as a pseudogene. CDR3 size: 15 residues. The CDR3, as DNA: TGTGCCAGCAGCACGGGACAGGGATCGGGGGAGACCCAGTACTTC. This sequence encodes CASSTGQGSGETQYF.

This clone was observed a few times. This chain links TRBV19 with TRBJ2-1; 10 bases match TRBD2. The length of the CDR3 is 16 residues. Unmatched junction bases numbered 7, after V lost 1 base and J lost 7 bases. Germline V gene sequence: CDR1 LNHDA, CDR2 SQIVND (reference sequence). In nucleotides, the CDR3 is TGTGCCAGTAGTATAGCTAGCGGGAGTTGGTCGAATGAGCAGTTCTTC. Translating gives CASSIASGSWSNEQFF.

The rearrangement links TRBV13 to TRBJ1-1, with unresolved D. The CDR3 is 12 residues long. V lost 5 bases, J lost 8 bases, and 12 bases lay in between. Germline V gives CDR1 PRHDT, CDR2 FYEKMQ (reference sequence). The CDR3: CASSLTSTEAFF. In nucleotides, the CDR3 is TGTGCCAGCAGCCTGACAAGCACGGAAGCTTTCTTT.

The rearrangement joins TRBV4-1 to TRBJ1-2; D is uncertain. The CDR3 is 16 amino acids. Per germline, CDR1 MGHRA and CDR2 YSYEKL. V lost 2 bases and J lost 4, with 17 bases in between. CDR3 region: CASSQRNGEGGYGYTF. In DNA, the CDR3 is TGCGCCAGCAGCCAAAGGAACGGGGAGGGCGGCTATGGCTACACCTTC.

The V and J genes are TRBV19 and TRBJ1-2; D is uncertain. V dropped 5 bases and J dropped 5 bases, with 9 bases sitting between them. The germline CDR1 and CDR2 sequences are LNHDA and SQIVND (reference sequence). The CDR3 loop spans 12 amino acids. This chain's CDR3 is CASSVGAYGYTF. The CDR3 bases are TGTGCCAGTAGTGTAGGAGCGTATGGCTACACCTTC.

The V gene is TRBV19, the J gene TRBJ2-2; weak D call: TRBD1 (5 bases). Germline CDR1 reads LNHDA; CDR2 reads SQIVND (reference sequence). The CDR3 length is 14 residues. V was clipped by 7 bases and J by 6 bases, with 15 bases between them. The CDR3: CASKSRANSGELFF. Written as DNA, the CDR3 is TGTGCCAGTAAATCCAGGGCCAATTCCGGGGAGCTGTTTTTT.